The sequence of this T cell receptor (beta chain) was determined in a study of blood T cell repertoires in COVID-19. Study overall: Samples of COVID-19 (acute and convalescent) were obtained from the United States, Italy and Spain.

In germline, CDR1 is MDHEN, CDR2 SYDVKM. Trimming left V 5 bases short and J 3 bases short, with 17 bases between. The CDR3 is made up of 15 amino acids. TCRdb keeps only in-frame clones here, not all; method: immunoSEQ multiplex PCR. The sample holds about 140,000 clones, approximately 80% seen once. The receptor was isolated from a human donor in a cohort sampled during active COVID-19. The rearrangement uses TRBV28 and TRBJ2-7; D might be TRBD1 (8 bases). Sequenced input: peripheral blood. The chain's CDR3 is CASSLTGEGFYEQYF. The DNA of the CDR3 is TGTGCCAGCAGTCTGACAGGGGAGGGGTTCTACGAGCAGTACTTC.